The present entry profiles one T cell receptor beta chain with its context. As yet, its antigen is unknown. The sample belongs to a study of cytomegalovirus exposure and HLA in healthy donors. Study details: Early released data had around 89 million unique TCRs, all coming from HLA-typed donors.

The CDR3 spans 14 residues. The V gene end was trimmed by 3 bases and the J gene end by 5 bases; junction bases not matched to a gene: 6. Germline CDR1 reads MNHNS; CDR2 reads SASEGT. Use of 60 Vbeta and 13 Jbeta primers characterized the PCR. Using immunoSEQ multiplex PCR, the repertoire was profiled, and TCRdb retains in-frame clones only, with some absent. The sample gives fewer than 200,000 clones, about four fifths of which show up once; about 0.82% is in the top ten. Study-wide results and limits: One cluster of highly shared sequence variants probably arose as a sequencing artifact. The later analysis indicated that the majority of CMV-associated TCR beta chains appeared HLA-restricted. Previously analyzed data showed that most TCR beta V segments were productive at a frequency of about 87% or about 30%.

Sequencing was performed on PBMCs. J is TRBJ2-7 and V is TRBV6-1; 8 bases agree with TRBD1. The clonotype was recovered from a young woman in good health and CMV-seronegative. CDR3 in amino acids: CASSDQSRGHEQYF. CDR3 DNA: TGTGCCAGCAGTGATCAGAGCAGGGGGCACGAGCAGTACTTC.